The text below deals with one TCR beta chain. What it binds is not known. One entry per CDR3 protein results from TCRdb running MiXCR on the 5' RACE reads. The sample lists about 1.7 million distinct CDR3 sequences, 25% to 35% occurring once. These data are taken from a study of identical twins. Study-level results: Conclusions were drawn cross-sectionally by statistical analysis, without following the same donors. Among monozygotic twins, out-of-frame TCR alpha sharing exceeded what models predicted. Memory repertoires showed no such pattern, whereas abundant cord blood beta clonotypes carried fewer insertions.

Germline-derived CDR1 and CDR2 are MNHEY and SVGAGI. The V end lost 0 bases, the J end lost 1 base, and 24 bases lay between the germline ends. This CDR3 is built from 20 residues. The clonotype comes from a newborn girl in good health. The sequencing input was cord blood. This chain connects TRBV6-5 to TRBJ1-1; perhaps TRBD1 as D (6 bases). The CDR3 DNA is TGTGCCAGCAGTTACTCGAGGGGGTCGTCATTGGGTGGGTGGAACACTGAAGCTTTCTTT. It specifies CASSYSRGSSLGGWNTEAFF.